One sample yielded the 15 T cell receptor beta chains listed below, sequenced in a study of blood T cell repertoires in COVID-19. Measured with immunoSEQ multiplex PCR; TCRdb has only the in-frame clones, and not every one. The sample lists about 500,000 clones; 85% to 90% were seen once. The specimen was peripheral blood. The receptors derive from a man aged 18 to 30 with COVID-19, enrolled during active disease.

The genes are TRBV3-1 (or the pseudogene TRBV3-2) and TRBJ2-5, with a possible D match to TRBD2 (6 bases). CDR3 length: 16 amino acids. Trimming left V 0 bases short and J 5 bases short, with 16 bases between. Germline V CDR1 and CDR2: LGHDT, YNNKEL (reference sequence). The CDR3 here is CASSQDPPGSGETQYF. CDR3 sequence (DNA): TGTGCCAGCAGCCAAGATCCCCCCGGGAGTGGGGAGACCCAGTACTTC.

This chain joins TRBV7-9 and TRBJ2-7; 7 positions agree with TRBD1. Germline loops: CDR1 SEHNR, CDR2 FQNEAQ (reference sequence). CDR3 length: 17 amino acids. V trimming: 0 bases; J trimming: 4 bases; junction bases outside the gene matches: 12. For the CDR3, the DNA is TGTGCCAGCAGCTTAGCATACTCAGGACAGGAGAATTACGAGCAGTACTTC. Translated, it gives CASSLAYSGQENYEQYF.

This clone was counted once. The genes are TRBV5-4 and TRBJ2-5; 9 nucleotides agree with TRBD1. The CDR3 totals 15 residues. The V gene's germline CDR1 is SGHNT and CDR2 YYREEE (reference sequence). With 4 bases clipped from V and 5 bases from J, the junction kept 9 bases outside the gene matches. The CDR3 loop is CASSLDRGTGETQYF. For the CDR3, the DNA is TGTGCCAGCAGCCTTGACAGGGGGACAGGTGAGACCCAGTACTTC.

The rearrangement links TRBV4-1 to TRBJ2-7; 9 nucleotides line up with TRBD2. J was trimmed by 4 bases and V by 0 bases; bases with no gene match: 7. The CDR3 sequence is 16 residues long. Germline V gene data show CDR1 as MGHRA and CDR2 as YSYEKL. The CDR3 DNA is TGCGCCAGCAGCCAAGATGTAGCGGGGGTGATATACGAGCAGTACTTC. Translation gives CASSQDVAGVIYEQYF.

The CDR3 nucleotides are TGTGCCAGCTCACCTCTGGGACAGGGGGACACCGGGGAGCTGTTTTTT. As protein: CASSPLGQGDTGELFF. The V call is TRBV18, the J call TRBJ2-2; 11 bases agree with TRBD1. J was trimmed by 3 bases and V by 3 bases; bases with no gene match: 3. Germline V gene lookup returns CDR1 KGHSH and CDR2 LQKENI. This CDR3 is 16 amino acids long.

The V call is TRBV7-8, the J call TRBJ2-5; 10 nucleotides line up with TRBD2. This CDR3 spans 14 amino acids. CDR1 SGHVS and CDR2 FQNEAQ come from the germline V gene. J was trimmed by 8 bases and V by 2 bases; bases with no gene match: 5. CDR3 residues: CASSLSTSGVTQYF. The CDR3 DNA sequence: TGTGCCAGCAGCTTAAGTACTAGCGGGGTTACCCAGTACTTC.

This sequence joins TRBV5-1 and TRBJ1-3, with 11 bases lining up with TRBD1. Germline values: CDR1 SGHRS, CDR2 YFSETQ. With V trimmed by 4 bases and J by 1 base, 7 bases remained unmatched. CDR3 length equals 17 residues. The DNA of the CDR3 is TGCGCCAGCAGCCTCGGGACAGGGGGATCGTCTGGAAACACCATATATTTT. Translating gives CASSLGTGGSSGNTIYF.

The V and J genes are TRBV5-1 and TRBJ1-1; TRBD1 might be the D (5 bases). V was shortened by 3 bases and J by 2 bases, with 8 bases between the two germline ends. The germline gives CDR1 SGHRS, CDR2 YFSETQ. This CDR3 has 13 amino acids. The CDR3 reads CASSSGPNTEAFF. In DNA, the CDR3 is TGCGCCAGCAGCTCAGGGCCAAACACTGAAGCTTTCTTT.

The chain has TRBV6-6 and TRBJ1-1; 7 bases are shared with TRBD1. Trimming removed 7 bases from V and 5 bases from J; junction bases left unmatched: 7. Germline CDR1 and CDR2: MNHNY and SVGAGI (reference sequence). The CDR3 runs 13 residues. CDR3 nucleotide sequence: TGTGCCAGCATCGACAGGGTAACTACTGAAGCTTTCTTT. It is translated as CASIDRVTTEAFF.

J is TRBJ1-1 and V is TRBV27, with D maybe TRBD1 (6 bases). Per the germline V gene, CDR1 is MNHEY and CDR2 is SMNVEV (reference sequence). CDR3 length: 14 amino acids. Trimming cost V 2 bases and J 5 bases, with 12 bases left between them. The CDR3 DNA follows: TGTGCCAGCAGTTTAGTGGCAGGGGAGACTGAAGCTTTCTTT. It is translated as CASSLVAGETEAFF.

The gene calls are TRBV19 and TRBJ1-5; tentatively, D is TRBD1 (5 bases). Per the germline V gene, CDR1 is LNHDA and CDR2 is SQIVND (reference sequence). Deletions cut 1 base from V and 4 bases from J, with 8 bases between. The CDR3 has 14 amino acids. The CDR3 region is CASSIVTANQPQHF. The CDR3 DNA reads TGTGCCAGTAGTATAGTGACAGCGAATCAGCCCCAGCATTTT.

The chain has TRBV3-1 (or the pseudogene TRBV3-2) and TRBJ1-3, with a tentative D call TRBD1 (6 bases). The ends were cut back, 1 base at V and 0 bases at J, with 16 bases in the middle. Germline loops: CDR1 LGHDT, CDR2 YNNKEL (reference sequence). The CDR3 runs to 18 residues. The CDR3 protein is CASSQVRRSGDSGNTIYF. CDR3 DNA sequence: TGTGCCAGCAGCCAAGTTAGGAGATCAGGGGACTCTGGAAACACCATATATTTT.

In regard to this clone: This specimen includes other DNA sequences encoding the same CDR3. The V and J genes are TRBV18 and TRBJ2-7, with 9 positions matching TRBD1. The CDR3 is 14 amino acids. With V trimmed by 3 bases and J by 4 bases, 4 bases remained unmatched. Germline-derived CDR1 and CDR2 are KGHSH and LQKENI. CDR3 DNA: TGTGCCAGCTCACCCGGGACAGGGTCGTACGAGCAGTACTTC. Translation gives CASSPGTGSYEQYF.

The chain joins TRBV13 to TRBJ2-7, with D unclear. Germline V gene data show CDR1 as PRHDT and CDR2 as FYEKMQ (reference sequence). Trimming left V 5 bases short and J 4 bases short, with 6 bases between. This CDR3 spans 11 amino acids. CDR3 amino acids: CASSLLYEQYF. CDR3 bases: TGTGCCAGCAGCCTCCTATACGAGCAGTACTTC.

The chain combines TRBV5-1 with TRBJ1-6, with D possibly TRBD1 on 6 matching bases. Deletions cut 4 bases from V and 7 bases from J, with 15 bases between. CDR3 length equals 15 residues. Looked up from germline, CDR1 is SGHRS and CDR2 is YFSETQ. The CDR3 sequence: CASSQDGGANSPLHF. The CDR3 DNA reads as TGCGCCAGCAGCCAGGATGGGGGGGCCAATTCACCCCTCCACTTT. Variable domain in full (rest from reference TRBV5-1 and TRBJ1-6): KAGVTQTPRYLIKTRGQQVTLSCSPISGHRSVSWYQQTPGQGLQFLFEYFSETQRNKGNFPGRFSGRQFSNSRSEMNVSTLELGDSALYLCASSQDGGANSPLHFGNGTRLTVT.